The rows below give T cell receptor beta chains drawn from one sample of a study of shared clonotypes between healthy human individuals. Clones were sequenced by immunoSEQ multiplex PCR, and TCRdb holds only the in-frame ones, with some missing. The profile covers around 2.5 million clones, with approximately 93% appearing a single time and about 0.38% taken by the ten largest. Sequenced material: naive CD4+ T cells from PBMCs. These receptors all stem from a man younger than 30 in good health. Some clones in this sample may be carry-over from other donors' samples. Both conserved end residues are trimmed from each CDR3. The D gene is left open where the match is weak.

V	J	D	CDR3
TRBV27	TRBJ1-5	TRBD1	ASRPTGRSNQPQH
TRBV28	TRBJ2-7	-	ASIEPGPHYEQY
TRBV2	TRBJ1-5	TRBD1	ASSRDRGRGQPQH
TRBV6-5	TRBJ2-1	-	ATSGGANEQF
TRBV19	TRBJ2-1	-	ASSIVGRGYNEQF
TRBV7-2	TRBJ1-2	-	ASSPLIPQVRGYT
TRBV28	TRBJ2-1	-	ASSPSPGNEQF
TRBV28	TRBJ1-1	-	ASSLATFTGIPEAF
TRBV9	TRBJ2-3	TRBD2	ASSVERGDTQY
TRBV28	TRBJ1-1	-	ASSFRGTEAF
TRBV25-1	TRBJ2-7	-	ASSESGVLSYEQY
TRBV7-2	TRBJ2-4	TRBD2	ASSIHLAGGNIQY
TRBV2	TRBJ1-5	TRBD1	ASSPTGVSNQPQH
TRBV5-6	TRBJ1-1	-	ASSRDFNTEAF
TRBV27	TRBJ2-3	TRBD2	ASWVAGGYPDTQY
TRBV5-6	TRBJ1-5	-	ASSFEGRVQPQH